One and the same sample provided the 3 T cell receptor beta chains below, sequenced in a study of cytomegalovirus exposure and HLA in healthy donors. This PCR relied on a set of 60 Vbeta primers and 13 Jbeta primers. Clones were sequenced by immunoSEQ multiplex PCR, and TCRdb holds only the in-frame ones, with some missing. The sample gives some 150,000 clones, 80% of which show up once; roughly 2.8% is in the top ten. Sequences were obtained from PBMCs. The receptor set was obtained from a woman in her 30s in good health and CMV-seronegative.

The chain's CDR3 is CASSLRRGSGNTIYF. In DNA form, the CDR3 reads TGTGCCAGCAGTTTAAGACGGGGCTCTGGAAACACCATATATTTT. The chain carries TRBV27 and TRBJ1-3; the D is unclear. This CDR3 contains 15 residues. The germline gives CDR1 MNHEY, CDR2 SMNVEV (reference sequence). V was cut by 2 bases and J by 0 bases, with 8 bases left in between.

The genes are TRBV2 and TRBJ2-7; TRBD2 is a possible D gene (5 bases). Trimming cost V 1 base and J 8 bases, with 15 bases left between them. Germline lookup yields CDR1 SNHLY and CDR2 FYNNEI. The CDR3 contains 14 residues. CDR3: CASSEDAGLGKQYF. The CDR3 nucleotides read TGTGCCAGCAGTGAAGACGCCGGCCTCGGGAAGCAGTACTTC.

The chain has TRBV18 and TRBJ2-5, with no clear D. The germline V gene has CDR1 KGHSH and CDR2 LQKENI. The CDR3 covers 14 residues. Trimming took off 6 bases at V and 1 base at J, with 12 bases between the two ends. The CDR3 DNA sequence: TGTGCCAGCTCCCAGATAGGCGGCCAAGAGACCCAGTACTTC. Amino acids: CASSQIGGQETQYF.